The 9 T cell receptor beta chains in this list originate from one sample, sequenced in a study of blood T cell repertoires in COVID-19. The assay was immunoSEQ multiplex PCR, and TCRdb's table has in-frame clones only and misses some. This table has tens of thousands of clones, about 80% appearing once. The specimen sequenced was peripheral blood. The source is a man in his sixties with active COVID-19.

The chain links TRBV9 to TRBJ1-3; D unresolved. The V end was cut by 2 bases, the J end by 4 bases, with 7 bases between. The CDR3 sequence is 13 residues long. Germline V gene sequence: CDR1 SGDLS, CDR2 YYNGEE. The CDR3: CASSVEGGNTIYF. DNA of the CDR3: TGTGCCAGCAGCGTGGAGGGAGGAAACACCATATATTTT.

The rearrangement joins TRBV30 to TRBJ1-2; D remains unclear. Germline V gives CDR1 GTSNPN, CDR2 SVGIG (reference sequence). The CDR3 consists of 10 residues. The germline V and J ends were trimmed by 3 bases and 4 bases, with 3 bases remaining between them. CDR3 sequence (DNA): TGTGCCTGGAGAGCCTATGGCTACACCTTC. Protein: CAWRAYGYTF.

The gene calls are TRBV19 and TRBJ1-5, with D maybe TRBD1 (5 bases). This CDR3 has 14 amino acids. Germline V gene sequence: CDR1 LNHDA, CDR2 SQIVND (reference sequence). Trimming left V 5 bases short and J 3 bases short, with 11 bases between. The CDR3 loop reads CASSEDRFNQPQHF. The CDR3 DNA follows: TGTGCCAGTAGTGAAGACAGATTCAATCAGCCCCAGCATTTT.

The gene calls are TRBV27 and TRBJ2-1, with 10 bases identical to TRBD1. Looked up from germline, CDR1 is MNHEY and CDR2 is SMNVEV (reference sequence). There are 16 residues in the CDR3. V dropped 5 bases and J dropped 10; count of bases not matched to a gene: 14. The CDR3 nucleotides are TGTGCCAGCAGTCATGGGACAGGGGTGCCAATGGGAGAGCAGTTCTTC. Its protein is CASSHGTGVPMGEQFF.

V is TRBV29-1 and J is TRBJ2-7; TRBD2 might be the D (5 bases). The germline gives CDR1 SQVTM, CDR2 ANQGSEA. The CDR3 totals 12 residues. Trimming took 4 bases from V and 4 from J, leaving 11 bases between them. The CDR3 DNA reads TGCAGCGTTGGGAGGTTCGGGTACGAGCAGTACTTC. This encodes CSVGRFGYEQYF.

The CDR3 sequence: CASSRGGPYEQYF. For the CDR3, the DNA is TGTGCCAGCAGCCGCGGGGGTCCCTACGAGCAGTACTTC. The chain joins TRBV7-9 to TRBJ2-7, with 7 bases fitting TRBD2. With V trimmed by 5 bases and J by 2 bases, 3 bases remained unmatched. The germline CDR1 and CDR2 sequences are SEHNR and FQNEAQ (reference sequence). This CDR3 has 13 amino acids.

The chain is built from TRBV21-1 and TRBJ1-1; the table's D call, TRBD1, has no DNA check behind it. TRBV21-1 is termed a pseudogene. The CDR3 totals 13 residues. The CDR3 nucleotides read TGTGCCAGCAGCAAGGGACAGGCCACTGAAGCTTTCTTT. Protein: CASSKGQATEAFF.

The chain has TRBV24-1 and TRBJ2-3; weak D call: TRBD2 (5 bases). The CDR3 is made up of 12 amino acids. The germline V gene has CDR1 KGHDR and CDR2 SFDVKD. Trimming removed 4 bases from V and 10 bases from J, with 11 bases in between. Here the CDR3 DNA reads TGTGCCACCAGTGAGGACTTAATGGCGCAGTATTTT. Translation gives CATSEDLMAQYF.

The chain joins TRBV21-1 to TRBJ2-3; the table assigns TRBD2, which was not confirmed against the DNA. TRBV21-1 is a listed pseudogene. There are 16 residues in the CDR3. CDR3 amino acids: CASSNETSGATDTQYF. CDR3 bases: TGTGCCAGCAGCAATGAGACTAGCGGGGCCACAGATACGCAGTATTTT.